The text below deals with one T cell receptor beta chain. Its antigen is not identified. This CDR3 has 17 residues. V lost 3 bases, J lost 0 bases, and 8 bases stayed unmatched. Germline loops: CDR1 SGHNT, CDR2 YYREEE (reference sequence). Terminally differentiated effector memory CD45RA+ cells were excluded from the naive CD8 cells, which were CD45RO-negative and positively selected for CCR7. Roughly 30,000 T cell genomes (around 190 ng DNA) went into each sorted-subset replicate. The authors' processing: For the immunoSEQ data, sequences were junction-only without quality scores, so filtering differed. The table came from immunoSEQ multiplex PCR; TCRdb's copy has only in-frame clones and leaves some out. V and J calls plus clone size are reproduced from that table; the DNA served to infer D and trimming. This table has around 1.9 million clones, just under 95% appearing once. These data come from a study of shared clonotypes between healthy human individuals.

Notes on the study in general: Unshared clonotypes carried lower generation probabilities than those common to all four donors.

The sequence came from a man between 18 and 35 years old in good health. Some clones in this sample may be carry-over from other donors' samples. Sequencing was carried out using naive CD8+ T cells from PBMCs. The V call is TRBV5-4, the J call TRBJ1-1, with 10 bases matching TRBD1. The CDR3 coding sequence is TGTGCCAGCAGCTCGGACAGGGGGAGGGATGTGAACACTGAAGCTTTCTTT. Translating it yields CASSSDRGRDVNTEAFF.